The rows below give T cell receptor beta chains drawn from one sample of a study of PD-L1 blockade in urothelial cancer. Clones were read by immunoSEQ multiplex PCR, and TCRdb kept only the in-frame ones, dropping some. Here the sample spans about 84,000 clones, 90% being singletons. The material sequenced was PBMCs, taken around atezolizumab (anti-PD-L1) treatment. The receptor source for this set is a man in his 60s with urothelial cancer. Both conserved end residues are part of each CDR3. D genes are given only for firm matches. Clone size is shown for a subset of rows, as once, few, many or a class of expanded clone.

d_call,j_call,v_call,clone_size,cdr3_nt,cdr3_aa
TRBD2,TRBJ2-5,TRBV15,NA,TGTGCCACCAGCGACAACCCCCTAGCGGGGGGTAAAGAGACCCAGTACTTC,CATSDNPLAGGKETQYF
NA,TRBJ2-7,TRBV6-6,NA,TGTGCCAGCAGTTACCAAGGACAGACCTACGAGCAGTACTTC,CASSYQGQTYEQYF
NA,TRBJ1-1,TRBV19,NA,TGTGCCAGTCGGAGGGAGCCCATGAACACTGAAGCTTTCTTT,CASRREPMNTEAFF
TRBD2,TRBJ2-5,TRBV11-2,NA,TGTGCCAGCAGCTCCCGGACTAGCGGGAGGGGGAAGACCCAGTACTTC,CASSSRTSGRGKTQYF
TRBD2,TRBJ2-1,TRBV6-1,NA,TGTGCCAGCAGTGAGGTTGGGAGGGATGAGCAGTTCTTC,CASSEVGRDEQFF
NA,TRBJ2-7,TRBV13,NA,TGTGCCAGCAGTCCCGTCGGGAGCTCCTACGAGCAGTACTTC,CASSPVGSSYEQYF
NA,TRBJ2-2,TRBV27,NA,TGTGCCAGCAGTGGTAGCGGTAGCACCGGGGAGCTGTTTTTT,CASSGSGSTGELFF
NA,TRBJ2-1,TRBV7-6,NA,TGTGCCAGCAGTTCAGCATCCAGGGTAATTGAGCAGTTCTTC,CASSSASRVIEQFF
NA,TRBJ2-5,TRBV29-1,few,TGCAGCGCCGACCGGGGGTACCAAGAGACCCAGTACTTC,CSADRGYQETQYF
TRBD2,TRBJ2-7,TRBV5-6,once,TGTGCCAGCAGCTTGCGCGGGAGGGAGGACGAGCAGTACTTC,CASSLRGREDEQYF